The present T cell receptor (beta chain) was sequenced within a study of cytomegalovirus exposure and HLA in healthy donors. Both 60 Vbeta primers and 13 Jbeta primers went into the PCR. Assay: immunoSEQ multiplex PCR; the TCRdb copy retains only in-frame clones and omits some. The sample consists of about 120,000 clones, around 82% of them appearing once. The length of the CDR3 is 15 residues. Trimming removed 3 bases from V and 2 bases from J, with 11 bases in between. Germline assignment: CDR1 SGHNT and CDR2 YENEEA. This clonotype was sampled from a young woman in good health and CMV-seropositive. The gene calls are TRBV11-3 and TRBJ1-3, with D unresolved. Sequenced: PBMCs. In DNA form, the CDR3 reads TGTGCCAGCAGCTTCACGGGGATCGCTGGAAACACCATATATTTT. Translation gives CASSFTGIAGNTIYF.